This T cell receptor (beta chain) was recovered during a study of blood T cell repertoires in COVID-19. Study in general: Acute-phase and convalescent COVID-19 samples originated in the United States, Italy and Spain. From T cells, B-cell-depleted T cells, or PBMCs came the material, which was cDNA or gDNA.

Categorization into cohorts depended on clinical history that participants reported. The germline CDR1 and CDR2 sequences are SGHDN and FVKESK. V shed 0 bases and J shed 0 bases, with 18 bases lying between them. The CDR3 runs 19 residues. Using immunoSEQ multiplex PCR, the repertoire was profiled, and TCRdb retains in-frame clones only, with some absent. The repertoire consists of 140,000 to 150,000 clones, with around 73% occurring once and the leading ten covering over 5%. The sequence came from a woman in her fifties or sixties who had recovered from COVID-19. Sequencing used PBMCs or T cells enriched from blood (not recorded which). The gene calls are TRBV14 and TRBJ1-5; D ambiguous. The CDR3 DNA sequence: TGTGCCAGCAGCCAAGATGGAGGTGGGCACAGTAATAGCAATCAGCCCCAGCATTTT. Amino acid sequence: CASSQDGGGHSNSNQPQHF. The whole variable domain, filled in from reference TRBV14 and TRBJ1-5, reads EAGVTQFPSHSVIEKGQTVTLRCDPISGHDNLYWYRRVMGKEIKFLLHFVKESKQDESGMPNNRFLAERTGGTYSTLKVQPAELEDSGVYFCASSQDGGGHSNSNQPQHFGDGTRLSIL.